A single sample is the source of the 17 T cell receptor beta chains below, sequenced in a study of T cells expressing NK-cell markers. From the 5' RACE reads, TCRdb lists one entry per CDR3 protein and no DNA. The ten most abundant clones cover more than 1.4% of a sample with approximately 440,000 distinct CDR3 sequences. Sequences were obtained from blood T cells: a sorted CD56 or NKG2C T cell subset, CD4+ or CD8+ T cells, or bulk PBMC T cells (not recorded which). Receptor source: a woman between 50 and 59 years old in good health.

The J gene is TRBJ2-1, the V gene TRBV6-5; absent DNA, TCRdb's TRBD1 call cannot be checked. The CDR3 is 13 amino acids. Germline loops: CDR1 MNHEY, CDR2 SVGAGI. The CDR3 sequence: CASSSWGVNEQFF.

The CDR3 is CASSARTGGETQYF. The rearrangement links TRBV7-9 to TRBJ2-5; TCRdb gives TRBD1 as the D gene, but with no DNA this cannot be confirmed. The CDR3 sequence is 14 residues long. Germline assignment: CDR1 SEHNR and CDR2 FQNEAQ (reference sequence).

The chain has TRBV2 and TRBJ1-4. This CDR3 has 14 amino acids. Germline values: CDR1 SNHLY, CDR2 FYNNEI. CDR3: CASSDRRTNEKLFF. Supplemented by reference TRBV2 and TRBJ1-4, the full variable domain reads EPEVTQTPSHQVTQMGQEVILRCVPISNHLYFYWYRQILGQKVEFLVSFYNNEISEKSEIFDDQFSVERPDGSNFTLKIRSTKLEDSAMYFCASSDRRTNEKLFFGSGTQLSVL.

The chain combines TRBV12-3 or TRBV12-4 with TRBJ2-2. The CDR3 spans 14 residues. This chain's CDR3 is CASTKNLDRGELFF.

CDR3 amino acids: CASTLVGPYNEQFF. The chain combines TRBV13 with TRBJ2-1; TCRdb names TRBD1, which stays unverified in the absence of DNA. Germline lookup yields CDR1 PRHDT and CDR2 FYEKMQ (reference sequence). The length of the CDR3 is 14 residues.

The rearrangement joins TRBV18 to TRBJ1-1. The CDR3 is 15 amino acids. Germline V gene lookup returns CDR1 KGHSH and CDR2 LQKENI. CDR3 protein: CASSPPAVMNTEAFF.

This chain uses TRBV20-1 with TRBJ2-3; TCRdb's D call, TRBD1, is unchecked because there is no DNA. Germline CDR1 is DFQATT and CDR2 is SNEGSKA (reference sequence). CDR3 length: 13 residues. Here the CDR3 reads CSARPPGSDTQYF.

The rearrangement joins TRBV6-1 to TRBJ2-1; TCRdb lists TRBD2, though no DNA is available to test this call. CDR3 length equals 17 residues. Germline CDR1 is MNHNS and CDR2 is SASEGT. CDR3 amino acids: CASSEVGLAGTYNEQFF.

The rearrangement links TRBV18 to TRBJ2-1. CDR3 size: 15 residues. From germline, CDR1 is KGHSH and CDR2 LQKENI. CDR3 amino acids: CASSPQSQFYNEQFF.

This chain's CDR3 is CASSQAGQGYNEQFF. V gene TRBV14 combines with J gene TRBJ2-1; TCRdb reports TRBD1, a call that lacks DNA to check it against. Germline loops: CDR1 SGHDN, CDR2 FVKESK. The CDR3 spans 15 residues. The full variable domain, with the rest looked up from reference TRBV14 and TRBJ2-1, is EAGVTQFPSHSVIEKGQTVTLRCDPISGHDNLYWYRRVMGKEIKFLLHFVKESKQDESGMPNNRFLAERTGGTYSTLKVQPAELEDSGVYFCASSQAGQGYNEQFFGPGTRLTVL.

This chain uses TRBV27 with TRBJ1-1. CDR3 length: 12 residues. CDR1 and CDR2 from the germline V gene are MNHEY and SMNVEV (reference sequence). CDR3 region: CASSSHGTEAFF.

The chain is built from TRBV4-1 and TRBJ1-2. Germline loops: CDR1 MGHRA, CDR2 YSYEKL. The CDR3 sequence is 17 residues long. CDR3 sequence reads: CASSQVRSGGGNYGYTF.

The V call is TRBV12-5, the J call TRBJ2-3; absent DNA, TCRdb's TRBD2 call cannot be checked. The CDR3 length is 14 residues. Germline V gene lookup returns CDR1 LGHNT and CDR2 FRNRAP. CDR3 loop: CASGGRPITDTQYF. The variable domain in full, completed from reference TRBV12-5 and TRBJ2-3, reads DARVTQTPRHKVTEMGQEVTMRCQPILGHNTVFWYRQTMMQGLELLAYFRNRAPLDDSGMPKDRFSAEMPDATLATLKIQPSEPRDSAVYFCASGGRPITDTQYFGPGTRLTVL.

The chain couples TRBV7-8 to TRBJ2-3; TCRdb names TRBD2, which stays unverified in the absence of DNA. Germline V gene lookup returns CDR1 SGHVS and CDR2 FQNEAQ. CDR3 length: 17 amino acids. CDR3 sequence reads: CASSSRTSGGFLDTQYF.

The chain joins TRBV27 to TRBJ2-2; no DNA is available, so the TRBD1 call from TCRdb remains unchecked. The CDR3 has 16 residues. Germline assignment: CDR1 MNHEY and CDR2 SMNVEV (reference sequence). The CDR3 loop is CASSLSARGTTGELFF.

This chain connects TRBV20-1 to TRBJ2-3; without DNA, the TCRdb call of TRBD2 cannot be checked. This CDR3 is built from 15 residues. The germline gives CDR1 DFQATT, CDR2 SNEGSKA (reference sequence). The chain's CDR3 is CSARDGREFRDTQYF.

V and J are TRBV15 and TRBJ2-3; the TRBD1 assignment by TCRdb is unverifiable without DNA. Germline assignment: CDR1 LNHNV and CDR2 YYDKDF (reference sequence). The CDR3 sequence is 17 residues long. The CDR3 is CATSNLGASGGTDTQYF.